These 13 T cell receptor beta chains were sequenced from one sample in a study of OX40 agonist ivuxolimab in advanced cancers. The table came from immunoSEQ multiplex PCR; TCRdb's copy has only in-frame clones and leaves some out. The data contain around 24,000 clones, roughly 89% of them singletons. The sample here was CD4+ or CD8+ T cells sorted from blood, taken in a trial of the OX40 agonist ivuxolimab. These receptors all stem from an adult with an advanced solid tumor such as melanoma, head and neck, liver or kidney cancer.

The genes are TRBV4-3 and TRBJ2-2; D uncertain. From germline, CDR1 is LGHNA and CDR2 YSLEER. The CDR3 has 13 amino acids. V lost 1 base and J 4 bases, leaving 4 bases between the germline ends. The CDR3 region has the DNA TGCGCCAGCAGCCAAGTCCGCACCGGGGAGCTGTTTTTT. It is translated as CASSQVRTGELFF.

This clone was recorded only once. The DNA for the CDR3 is TGTGCCAGTAGTATTGGACAGGGAGACTATGGCTACACCTTC. Translation: CASSIGQGDYGYTF. The rearrangement uses TRBV19 and TRBJ1-2; TRBD1 aligns across 8 bases. CDR3 length: 14 amino acids. CDR1 LNHDA and CDR2 SQIVND come from the germline V gene (reference sequence). V trimming: 3 bases; J trimming: 3 bases; junction bases outside the gene matches: 3.

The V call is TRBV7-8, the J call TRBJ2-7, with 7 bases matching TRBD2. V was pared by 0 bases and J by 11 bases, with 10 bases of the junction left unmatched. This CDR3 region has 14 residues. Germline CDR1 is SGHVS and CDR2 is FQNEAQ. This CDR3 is CASSLAGSSGTKYF. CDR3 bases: TGTGCCAGCAGCTTAGCGGGGTCGTCCGGGACTAAGTACTTC.

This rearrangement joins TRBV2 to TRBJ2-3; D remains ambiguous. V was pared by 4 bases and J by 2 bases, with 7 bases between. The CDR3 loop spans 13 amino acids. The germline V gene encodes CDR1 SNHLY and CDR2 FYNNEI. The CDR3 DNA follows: TGTGCCAGCAGTGCGCCCTTCACAGATACGCAGTATTTT. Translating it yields CASSAPFTDTQYF.

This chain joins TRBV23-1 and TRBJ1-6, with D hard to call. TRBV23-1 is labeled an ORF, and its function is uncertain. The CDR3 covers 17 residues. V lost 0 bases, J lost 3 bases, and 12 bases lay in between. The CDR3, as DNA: TGCGCCAGCAGTCAATCGGATAGGGCCCACTATAATTCACCCCTCCACTTT. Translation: CASSQSDRAHYNSPLHF.

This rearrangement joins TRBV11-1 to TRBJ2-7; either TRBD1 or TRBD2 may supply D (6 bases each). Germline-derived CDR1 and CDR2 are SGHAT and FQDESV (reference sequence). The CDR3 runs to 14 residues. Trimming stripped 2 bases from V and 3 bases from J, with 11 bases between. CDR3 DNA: TGTGCCAGCAGCTTAAGAGGGGGGCACTACGAGCAGTACTTC. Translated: CASSLRGGHYEQYF.

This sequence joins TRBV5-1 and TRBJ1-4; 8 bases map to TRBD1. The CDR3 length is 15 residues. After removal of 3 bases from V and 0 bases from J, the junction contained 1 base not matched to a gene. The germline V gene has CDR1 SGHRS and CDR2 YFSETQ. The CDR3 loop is CASSSQGATNEKLFF. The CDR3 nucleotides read TGCGCCAGCAGCTCACAGGGGGCAACTAATGAAAAACTGTTTTTT.

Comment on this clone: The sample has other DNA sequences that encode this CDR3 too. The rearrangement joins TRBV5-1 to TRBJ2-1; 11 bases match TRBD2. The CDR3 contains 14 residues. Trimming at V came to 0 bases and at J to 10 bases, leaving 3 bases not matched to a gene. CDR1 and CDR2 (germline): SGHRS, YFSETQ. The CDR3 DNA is TGCGCCAGCAGCTTGGGGGCTAGCGGGGGGGAGCAGTTCTTC. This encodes CASSLGASGGEQFF. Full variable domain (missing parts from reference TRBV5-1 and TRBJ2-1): KAGVTQTPRYLIKTRGQQVTLSCSPISGHRSVSWYQQTPGQGLQFLFEYFSETQRNKGNFPGRFSGRQFSNSRSEMNVSTLELGDSALYLCASSLGASGGEQFFGPGTRLTVL.

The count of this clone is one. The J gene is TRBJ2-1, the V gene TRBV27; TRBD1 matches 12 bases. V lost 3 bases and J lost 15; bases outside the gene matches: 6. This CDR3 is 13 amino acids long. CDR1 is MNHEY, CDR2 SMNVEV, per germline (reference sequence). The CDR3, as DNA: TGTGCCAGCAGTTTCCGGGACAGGGGGCTTCCGTTCTTC. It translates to CASSFRDRGLPFF.

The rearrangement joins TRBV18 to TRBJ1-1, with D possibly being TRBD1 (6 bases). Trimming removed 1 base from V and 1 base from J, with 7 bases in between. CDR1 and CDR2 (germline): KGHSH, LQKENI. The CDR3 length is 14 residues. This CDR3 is CASSPQGGNTEAFF. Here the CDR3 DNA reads TGTGCCAGCTCACCACAGGGGGGGAACACTGAAGCTTTCTTT.

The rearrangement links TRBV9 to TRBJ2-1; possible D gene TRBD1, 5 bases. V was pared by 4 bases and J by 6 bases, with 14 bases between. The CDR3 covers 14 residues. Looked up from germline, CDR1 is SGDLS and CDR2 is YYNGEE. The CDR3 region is CASSPLVGVNEQFF. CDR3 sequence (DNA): TGTGCCAGCAGCCCCCTAGTAGGGGTCAATGAGCAGTTCTTC. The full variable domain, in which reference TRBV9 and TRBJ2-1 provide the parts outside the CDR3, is DSGVTQTPKHLITATGQRVTLRCSPRSGDLSVYWYQQSLDQGLQFLIQYYNGEERAKGNILERFSAQQFPDLHSELNLSSLELGDSALYFCASSPLVGVNEQFFGPGTRLTVL.

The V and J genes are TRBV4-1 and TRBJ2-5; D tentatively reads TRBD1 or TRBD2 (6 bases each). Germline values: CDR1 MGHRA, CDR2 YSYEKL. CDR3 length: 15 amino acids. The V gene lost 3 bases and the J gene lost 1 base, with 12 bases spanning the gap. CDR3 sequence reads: CASSQEGHSQETQYF. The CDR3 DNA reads TGCGCCAGCAGCCAGGAGGGACATTCCCAAGAGACCCAGTACTTC.

CDR3 in amino acids: CSGLTGSEQYF. In nucleotides, the CDR3 is TGCAGCGGCCTTACAGGTTCCGAGCAGTACTTC. V is TRBV29-1 and J is TRBJ2-7; possibly TRBD1 for D (5 bases). There are 11 residues in the CDR3. Looked up from germline, CDR1 is SQVTM and CDR2 is ANQGSEA. V dropped 7 bases and J dropped 6 bases, with 13 bases sitting between them.